This T cell receptor (beta chain) was documented in a study of shared clonotypes between healthy human individuals. Whole-study context: CD4 naive and CD4 memory each took three plates per donor, while CD8 naive took two and CD8 memory one.

Clones were sequenced by immunoSEQ multiplex PCR, and TCRdb holds only the in-frame ones, with some missing. Among some 2.4 million clones, approximately 93% were seen once, and the ten largest hold 0.36%. CDR3 length: 16 residues. The trim removed 3 bases at V and 9 bases at J, leaving 11 bases unmatched. Germline CDR1 MDHEN, CDR2 SYDVKM. All participating donors were Caucasian adults from Nashville, Tennessee. Remarks on this clone: Antigen: not known.

Whole-study findings and limits: Limitation of the genetic and exposure-history diversity represented came from the few donors. Despite large depth, rarefaction showed incomplete sorted-subset sequencing.

The receptor's source is a man younger than 30 in good health. Some clones in this sample may be carry-over from other donors' samples. Sequencing input: naive CD4+ T cells from PBMCs. Subset meaning: CD45RA+ positively selected. V and J are TRBV28 and TRBJ2-1; TRBD2 agrees at 10 bases. The CDR3 spells CASSFEPSGSWGEQFF. The CDR3 nucleotides are TGTGCCAGCAGTTTTGAGCCTAGCGGGAGTTGGGGTGAGCAGTTCTTC.